Here is one T cell receptor beta chain with its context. Original analysis: Amplification of reference gene primers was used by the study to estimate nucleated cell counts. Sequenced by immunoSEQ multiplex PCR; TCRdb stores in-frame clones only, minus some. V, J and clone size were drawn from that table, and D and trimming were deduced from the DNA. The table records about 160,000 clones, under 90% of them present only once. The data belong to a study of blood T cell repertoires in COVID-19. Across the study: COVID-19 samples collected from the United States, Italy and Spain covered acute and convalescent phases. From T cells, B-cell-depleted T cells, or PBMCs came the material, which was cDNA or gDNA.

This CDR3 has 15 amino acids. Germline V CDR1 and CDR2: MDHEN, SYDVKM. V trimming: 0 bases; J trimming: 5 bases; junction bases outside the gene matches: 1. This chain links TRBV28 with TRBJ1-4; 9 nucleotides match TRBD1. The TCR originated in a woman aged 80 or older with acute or convalescent COVID-19. Material: peripheral blood. The CDR3: CASSLWGQGNEKLFF. The CDR3, as DNA: TGTGCCAGCAGTTTATGGGGACAGGGAAATGAAAAACTGTTTTTT.